Following are 10 T cell receptor beta chains from one sample sequenced in a study of blood T cells in healthy people across ages. A second PCR of about 7 to 12 cycles used a sample-barcoded 5' primer and a J-beta primer mix. TCRdb itself ran the 5' RACE reads through MiXCR, one entry per CDR3 protein. The sample includes fewer than 800,000 distinct CDR3 sequences, about 21% of them seen just once. Sample: blood. The receptors shown here come from a man aged 65 to 85 in good health.

In its sample, this clonotype was seen a few times. The V call is TRBV20-1, the J call TRBJ2-7; possible D gene TRBD2, 6 bases. The CDR3 covers 15 residues. V lost 0 bases, J lost 4 bases, and 16 bases lay in between. Germline values: CDR1 DFQATT, CDR2 SNEGSKA (reference sequence). The CDR3 coding sequence is TGCAGTGCTAGAGATATCCCCGGGAGCAAGTACGAGCAGTACTTC. Encoded protein: CSARDIPGSKYEQYF.

The V call is TRBV2, the J call TRBJ2-1; D may be TRBD2 (6 bases). The CDR3 is 15 residues long. Germline V gene sequence: CDR1 SNHLY, CDR2 FYNNEI. The V end was cut by 6 bases, the J end by 8 bases, with 20 bases between. The CDR3, as DNA: TGTGCCAGCAGCGAAACTAGCCAGATGGTACATGAGCAGTTCTTC. Its protein is CASSETSQMVHEQFF. Complete variable domain (other parts from reference TRBV2 and TRBJ2-1): EPEVTQTPSHQVTQMGQEVILRCVPISNHLYFYWYRQILGQKVEFLVSFYNNEISEKSEIFDDQFSVERPDGSNFTLKIRSTKLEDSAMYFCASSETSQMVHEQFFGPGTRLTVL.

This clonotype appeared a few times. The chain employs TRBV24-1 and TRBJ2-1, with 8 nucleotides matching TRBD1. The V gene end was trimmed by 4 bases and the J gene end by 7 bases; junction bases not matched to a gene: 8. The CDR3 runs 15 residues. Germline V gene lookup returns CDR1 KGHDR and CDR2 SFDVKD. CDR3 loop: CATSEINQGANEQFF. The DNA of the CDR3 is TGTGCCACCAGTGAAATTAACCAGGGGGCAAATGAGCAGTTCTTC.

V usage is TRBV6-5 and J usage is TRBJ2-1; TRBD2 might be the D (6 bases). The end of the DNA fits TRBJ2-7 better, so the J call may be wrong. This CDR3 spans 13 amino acids. CDR1 MNHEY and CDR2 SVGAGI come from the germline V gene. CDR3 amino acids: CASRRGTPYEQYF. CDR3 nucleotide sequence: TGTGCCAGCAGGCGAGGGACTCCGTACGAGCAGTACTTC.

At least ten counts were recorded for this clonotype. This rearrangement joins TRBV9 to TRBJ2-1; the D is unclear. The CDR3 has 11 residues. Germline V gene data show CDR1 as SGDLS and CDR2 as YYNGEE. Trimming left V 1 base short and J 8 bases short, with 4 bases between. The CDR3 protein is CASSVTDEQFF. The DNA for the CDR3 is TGTGCCAGCAGCGTAACCGATGAGCAGTTCTTC.

The chain has TRBV28 and TRBJ2-5; D possibly corresponds to TRBD1 (6 bases). Germline CDR1 reads MDHEN; CDR2 reads SYDVKM. Trimming left V 5 bases short and J 3 bases short, with 19 bases between. The CDR3 runs 16 residues. CDR3: CASSLAGALSKETQYF. The CDR3 DNA follows: TGTGCCAGCAGTCTAGCAGGGGCATTATCCAAAGAGACCCAGTACTTC.

In its sample, this clonotype was seen a few times. The V gene is TRBV20-1, the J gene TRBJ2-1; 9 nucleotides agree with TRBD2. This CDR3 is built from 17 residues. With 6 bases clipped from V and 2 bases from J, the junction kept 14 bases outside the gene matches. Germline CDR1 is DFQATT and CDR2 is SNEGSKA (reference sequence). CDR3 amino acids: CSAPLGGREIAYNEQFF. The CDR3 DNA follows: TGCAGTGCCCCCCTCGGCGGGAGGGAGATAGCCTACAATGAGCAGTTCTTC.

The V and J genes are TRBV7-9 and TRBJ2-5; D could derive from TRBD1 or TRBD2 (5 bases each). Trimming took 5 bases from V and 5 from J, leaving 12 bases between them. This CDR3 is built from 13 residues. The V gene's germline CDR1 is SEHNR and CDR2 FQNEAQ (reference sequence). The CDR3 is CASSRGVGETQYF. The CDR3 DNA reads TGTGCCAGCAGCCGGGGCGTGGGTGAGACCCAGTACTTC.

The rearrangement joins TRBV5-1 to TRBJ2-5; the match to TRBD2 covers 11 bases. Germline V gene lookup returns CDR1 SGHRS and CDR2 YFSETQ. The V gene end was trimmed by 4 bases and the J gene end by 2 bases; junction bases not matched to a gene: 13. The CDR3 is 18 residues long. CDR3 DNA sequence: TGCGCCAGCAGCACCGGGACTAGCGGACCTGGGGGTCAAGAGACCCAGTACTTC. Translation gives CASSTGTSGPGGQETQYF.

This clonotype was picked up a small number of times. This chain connects TRBV14 to TRBJ2-7, with D tentatively TRBD2 (6 bases). In germline, CDR1 is SGHDN, CDR2 FVKESK. Trimming stripped 1 base from V and 3 bases from J, with 13 bases between. The CDR3 runs to 15 residues. This CDR3 reads CASSQGRGRGYEQYF. In DNA form, the CDR3 reads TGTGCCAGCAGCCAAGGGAGGGGACGGGGCTACGAGCAGTACTTC.